This TCR beta chain was recorded in a study of glioma-infiltrating T cells after dendritic cell vaccination. Study-wide background: Three intradermal dendritic cell vaccine injections were given every two weeks. General study results and limits: Only a small number of patients had complete blood and tumor samples.

The assay was immunoSEQ multiplex PCR, and TCRdb's table has in-frame clones only and misses some. The sample includes about 73,000 clones, roughly four fifths of them seen just once. This clone occurred once. Its antigen is still unknown. This CDR3 has 16 amino acids. Germline V lookup: CDR1 MNHEY, CDR2 SVGAGI. Between the trimmed V and J ends, which lost 4 bases and 2 bases, there was a span of 16 bases. The clonotype was recovered from a human donor with glioblastoma. V usage is TRBV6-5 and J usage is TRBJ2-3; D may be TRBD1 (5 bases). The sample in question was blood, obtained before dendritic cell vaccination. This CDR3 is CASSSPRRANTDTQYF. The CDR3 nucleotides are TGTGCCAGCAGTTCCCCCCGCAGGGCTAACACAGATACGCAGTATTTT.